The T cell receptor beta chain described here comes from a study of T cells in Graves' hyperthyroidism and ophthalmopathy. Study as a whole: Prior to any treatment, at the point of initial diagnosis, peripheral blood was collected.

This clonotype was picked up many times. Its antigen is not identified. Germline V gene sequence: CDR1 SGHAT, CDR2 FQNNGV. CDR3 length equals 14 residues. Losses at the gene ends were 5 bases for V and 2 bases for J; bases not matched to a gene: 6. Study findings and constraints: Model-based prediction identified ophthalmopathy a median 6.5 months prior to its onset.

For Graves' hyperthyroidism to be stable, ophthalmopathy could not progress within 18 months. On the basis of clinical symptoms, serum thyroxine and TRAb, thyroid ultrasound and orbital computed tomography, diagnoses were made. Amplified TCR beta CDR3 regions derived from RNA transcripts. An initial round of RT-PCR targeting the TCR CDR3 relied on the HTBI primer set. TCRdb reanalysed the multiplex PCR reads using MiXCR and keeps one entry per CDR3 protein. The table includes approximately 520,000 distinct CDR3 sequences, less than 25% detected once. This rearrangement joins TRBV11-2 to TRBJ2-7; 7 positions agree with TRBD1. The source of this sequence is a man in his late teens or twenties with Graves' hyperthyroidism. Sequences were obtained from blood. In DNA, the CDR3 is TGTGCCAGCAGCCCGTACAGGGGAACCTACGAGCAGTACTTC. Protein sequence: CASSPYRGTYEQYF. Variable domain in full (rest from reference TRBV11-2 and TRBJ2-7): EAGVAQSPRYKIIEKRQSVAFWCNPISGHATLYWYQQILGQGPKLLIQFQNNGVVDDSQLPKDRFSAERLKGVDSTLKIQPAKLEDSAVYLCASSPYRGTYEQYFGPGTRLTVT.